The clone carrying this TCR delta chain came up a few times. This DNA translates differently at residue 17 from the TCRdb protein, which is that of a much larger clone; a read error is likely, and the protein shown is the DNA's own translation. TCRdb re-called the multiplex PCR reads using CATT. The sample lists 70,000 to 95,000 delta-chain clones, roughly 1.4% occurring once. Vgamma9/Vdelta2+ and Vdelta2-negative gammadelta T cells were flow-sorted from PBMC for bulk sequencing. The sample comes from a study of γδ T cells in repeated Plasmodium falciparum infection. This CDR3 has 19 amino acids. Germline CDR1 and CDR2: GEAIGNYY and EKD.

There is no J gene call, but TRDV2 is given as the V gene; TRDD3 is taken as the D call from the table, unchecked against the DNA. This clonotype was obtained from a pool of human donors (malaria-infected and uninfected, not separated). The sample comprised gamma-delta T cells from blood. The CDR3 protein is CACDTLRGGHPFEPDKFIF. The CDR3 DNA is TGTGCCTGTGACACATTGCGTGGGGGACACCCTTTCGAGCCCGATAAATTCATCTTT.